A single TCR beta chain is shown here with its context. The antigen is not known. The missing conserved phenylalanine or tryptophan at the end of this CDR3 makes a read error likely. Germline assignment: CDR1 SGHDT and CDR2 YYEEEE. This CDR3 has 16 residues. The data originate from a study of tumor and adjacent non-tumor tissue in lung cancer. RNA was extracted from bulk tissue without any cell sorting. Distant lung tissue was collected more than 3 cm away from the tumor edge. Three rounds of nested PCR, following a modified ARM-PCR protocol, produced the TCRbeta library. TCRdb recomputed calls from the multiplex PCR reads with MiXCR, one row per CDR3 protein. Of about 98,000 distinct CDR3 sequences detected, about 80% appear once; the ten largest clones hold 30%. Study-wide results and caveats: Top 100 clones took a larger repertoire share in normal lung.

Sequencing was carried out using distant non-tumor lung tissue. The clonotype originates from a man aged 60-69 years with small cell lung cancer. This chain connects TRBV5-6 to TRBJ1-1, with 7 bases identical to TRBD1. CDR3 residues: CASSLASGTANNEAFI. The CDR3 DNA is TGTGCCAGCAGCTTGGCTTCCGGGACAGCGAACAATGAAGCTTTCATT.